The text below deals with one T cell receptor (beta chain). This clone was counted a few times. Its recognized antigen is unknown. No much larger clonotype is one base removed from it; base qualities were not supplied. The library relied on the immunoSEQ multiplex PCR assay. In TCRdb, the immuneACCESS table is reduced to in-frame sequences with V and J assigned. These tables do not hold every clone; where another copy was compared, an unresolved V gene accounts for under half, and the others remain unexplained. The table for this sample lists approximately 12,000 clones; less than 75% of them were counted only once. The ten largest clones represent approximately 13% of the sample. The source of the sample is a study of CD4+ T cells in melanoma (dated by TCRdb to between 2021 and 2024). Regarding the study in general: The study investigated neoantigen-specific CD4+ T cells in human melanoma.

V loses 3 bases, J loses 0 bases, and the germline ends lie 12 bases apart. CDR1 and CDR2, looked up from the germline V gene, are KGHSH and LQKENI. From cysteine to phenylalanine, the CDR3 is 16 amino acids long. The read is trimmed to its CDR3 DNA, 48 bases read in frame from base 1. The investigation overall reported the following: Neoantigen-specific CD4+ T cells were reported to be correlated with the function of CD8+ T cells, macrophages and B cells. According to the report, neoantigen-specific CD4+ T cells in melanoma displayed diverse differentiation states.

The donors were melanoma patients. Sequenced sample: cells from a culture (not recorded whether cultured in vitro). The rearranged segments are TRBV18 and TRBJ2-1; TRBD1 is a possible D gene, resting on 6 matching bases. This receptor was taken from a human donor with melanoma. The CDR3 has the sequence CASSPYREISYNEQFF. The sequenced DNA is TGTGCCAGCTCACCGTACAGGGAAATCTCCTACAATGAGCAGTTCTTC.